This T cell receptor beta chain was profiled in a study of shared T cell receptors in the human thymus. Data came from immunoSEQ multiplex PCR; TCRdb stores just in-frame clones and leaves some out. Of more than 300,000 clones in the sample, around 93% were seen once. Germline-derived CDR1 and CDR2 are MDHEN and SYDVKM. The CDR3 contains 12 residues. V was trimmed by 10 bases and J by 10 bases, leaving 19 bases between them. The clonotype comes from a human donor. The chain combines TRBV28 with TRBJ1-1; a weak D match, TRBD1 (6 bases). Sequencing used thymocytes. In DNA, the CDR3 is TGTGCCACCTCCCCCGGGGGGCGGGGAGCTTTCTTT. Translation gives CATSPGGRGAFF.